Listed here are 7 T cell receptor beta chains from one sample, sequenced in a study of TIL therapy for anti-PD-1-resistant metastatic lung cancer. Time point denoted: pre-treatment sample, taken before nivolumab and TIL therapy. The immunoSEQ assay was v3. Clones were sequenced by immunoSEQ multiplex PCR, and TCRdb holds only the in-frame ones, with some missing. The sample holds just over 45,000 clones; 70% to 80% are singletons and the top ten take approximately 16%. The starting material was blood, obtained at baseline. The receptor set was obtained from a man in his 70s with non-small cell lung cancer.

This rearrangement joins TRBV18 to TRBJ2-1; D is undetermined. The V gene lost 0 bases and the J gene lost 4 bases, with 13 bases spanning the gap. The CDR3 runs to 16 residues. Germline V gives CDR1 KGHSH, CDR2 LQKENI. The CDR3 spells CASSPPQRASYNEQFF. The CDR3 coding sequence is TGTGCCAGCTCACCACCGCAACGAGCCTCATACAATGAGCAGTTCTTC. Drawing the rest from reference TRBV18 and TRBJ2-1, the complete variable domain is NAGVMQNPRHLVRRRGQEARLRCSPMKGHSHVYWYRQLPEEGLKFMVYLQKENIIDESGMPKERFSAEFPKEGPSILRIQQVVRGDSAAYFCASSPPQRASYNEQFFGPGTRLTVL.

J is TRBJ2-7 and V is TRBV4-2; D is unresolved. V was pared by 0 bases and J by 4 bases, with 7 bases between. The CDR3 is 13 residues long. Per germline, CDR1 LGHNA and CDR2 YNFKEQ. In DNA form, the CDR3 reads TGTGCCAGCAGCCAAGAAGAGCGTTACGAGCAGTACTTC. Translation gives CASSQEERYEQYF.

The chain combines TRBV28 with TRBJ2-4; 12 nucleotides line up with TRBD1. CDR3 length: 18 amino acids. Germline V gives CDR1 MDHEN, CDR2 SYDVKM. Germline trimming cut 4 bases from V and 0 bases from J; bases unmatched to any gene: 7. The CDR3 is CASSSGTGGIVAKNIQYF. CDR3 in DNA: TGTGCCAGCAGTTCAGGGACAGGGGGCATCGTAGCCAAAAACATTCAGTACTTC.

The chain recombines TRBV7-2 with TRBJ2-5; 8 bases map to TRBD2. Per the germline V gene, CDR1 is SGHTA and CDR2 is FQGNSA. V lost 5 bases, J lost 10 bases, and 12 bases stayed unmatched. The CDR3 runs 14 residues. Written as DNA, the CDR3 is TGTGCCAGCAGCCCGCAATCTAGCGGGCCTATCCAGTACTTC. Its protein is CASSPQSSGPIQYF.

V is TRBV28 and J is TRBJ1-5; 8 bases are a match to TRBD1. V lost 5 bases to trimming and J lost 2 bases; unmatched junction nucleotides: 5. Germline loops: CDR1 MDHEN, CDR2 SYDVKM. This CDR3 has 15 residues. The CDR3 DNA sequence: TGTGCCAGCAGTGCCAGGGGGCAAGGCAATCAGCCCCAGCATTTT. It specifies CASSARGQGNQPQHF.

The CDR3 DNA sequence: TGCGCCAGCAGCTTTCAGTCGACAGATACGCAGTATTTT. As protein: CASSFQSTDTQYF. This chain uses TRBV5-1 with TRBJ2-3; D not resolved. The CDR3 extends over 13 amino acids. The V gene's germline CDR1 is SGHRS and CDR2 YFSETQ. The V and J ends lost 2 bases and 3 bases respectively, with 7 bases between them.

This clone was recorded only once. The V and J genes are TRBV5-6 and TRBJ2-1, with D possibly called TRBD1 or TRBD2 (5 bases each). The germline V and J ends were trimmed by 0 bases and 7 bases, with 14 bases remaining between them. The CDR3 is 15 residues long. Germline-derived CDR1 and CDR2 are SGHDT and YYEEEE. CDR3 DNA sequence: TGTGCCAGCAGCTTGGGATCGGGACGGATTAATGAGCAGTTCTTC. Amino acids: CASSLGSGRINEQFF.